Listed here is a single TCR beta chain. Its specificity is unknown. Produced via immunoSEQ multiplex PCR; TCRdb's table is partial and in-frame only. The sample has tens of thousands of clones, around 90% seen once. The sample comes from a study of T cell responses to AZD1222 COVID-19 vaccine. Whole-study findings and limits: The CD4 TCRs associated with vaccination extended across spike and predominated at 160-218 and 743-854. The study identified only six AZD1222 recipients as seropositive at baseline. The study reported that nearly half of spike-specific TCRs target unmutated variant regions.

Germline values: CDR1 SGHDT, CDR2 YYEEEE. This CDR3 is 13 amino acids long. Unmatched junction bases numbered 3, after V lost 5 bases and J lost 3 bases. The origin of this receptor is an adult in good health. The input for sequencing was peripheral blood, taken on day 0 of AZD1222 vaccination. The chain couples TRBV5-6 to TRBJ2-5; the match to TRBD2 covers 8 bases. CDR3: CASRQLAEETQYF. The CDR3 coding sequence is TGTGCCAGCAGACAACTAGCGGAAGAGACCCAGTACTTC.